This TCR beta chain was captured in a study of OX40 agonist ivuxolimab in advanced cancers. Note on this clone: Its antigen remains unknown.

Using immunoSEQ multiplex PCR, the repertoire was profiled, and TCRdb retains in-frame clones only, with some absent. Of approximately 3,000 clones listed, 80% are singletons. Patients had blood sampled at baseline and again on cycle 4 day 1 and cycle 7 day 1. Study-wide points: Clonal expansion from baseline to week 6 occurred in both CD4+ and CD8+ T cells. Clonal expansion among partial responders at 0.1-3.0 mg/kg ranked near the lowest.

The sample in question was CD4+ or CD8+ T cells sorted from blood, obtained in a trial of the OX40 agonist ivuxolimab. The receptor was isolated from an adult with an advanced solid tumor such as melanoma, head and neck, liver or kidney cancer.

CDR3 DNA: TGTGCCAGCAGCCCGCCAACCCGGGAGGGGTACGAGCAGTACTTC. Protein product: CASSPPTREGYEQYF. The chain links TRBV7-9 to TRBJ2-7, with 8 bases that match TRBD2. The junction had 10 bases not matched to a gene; V was cut back by 5 bases and J by 4 bases. Germline V CDR1 and CDR2: SEHNR, FQNEAQ (reference sequence). CDR3 length: 15 residues.